The 21 T cell receptor beta chains given below trace back to one sample, sequenced in a study of shared clonotypes between healthy human individuals. Produced via immunoSEQ multiplex PCR; TCRdb's table is partial and in-frame only. This sample has about 2,200,000 clones, with approximately 94% found just once. Terminally differentiated effector memory CD45RA+ cells were left out of the naive CD8 fraction, which was CD45RO-negative and positively selected for CCR7. The sequenced sample consisted of naive CD8+ T cells from PBMCs. These receptors were taken from a man aged 18 to 30 in good health. Some clones in this sample may be carry-over from other donors' samples.

Concerning this clone itself: Because it lacks the conserved phenylalanine or tryptophan at the end, this CDR3 is likely a read error. It is unclear where the CDR3 begins or ends on the DNA, so no DNA is shown, and the CDR3 is as TCRdb lists it. V is TRBV28 and J is TRBJ2-7; the table calls TRBD1, which could not be checked here. CDR1 is MDHEN and CDR2 is SYDVKM in the germline V gene. The CDR3 spans 12 residues, counting both ends. CDR3 protein: CASSNRDRPPSA.

The V gene is TRBV25-1, the J gene TRBJ1-5; D gene ambiguous. Germline V gene data show CDR1 as MGHDK and CDR2 as SYGVNS. V lost 2 bases to trimming and J lost 6 bases, with 14 bases between them. The CDR3 length is 15 residues. CDR3 DNA: TGTGCCAGCAGTGAAGGAGGCGAGGCAGGTCAGCCCCAGCATTTT. This gives the protein CASSEGGEAGQPQHF.

The gene calls are TRBV4-1 and TRBJ1-2; D may be TRBD1 (6 bases). Trimming pared 3 bases from V and 4 bases from J, leaving 24 bases between. CDR1 MGHRA and CDR2 YSYEKL come from the germline V gene. The CDR3 has 18 residues. CDR3 loop: CASSQSATGSIRGYGYTF. CDR3 nucleotides: TGCGCCAGCAGCCAGAGCGCGACAGGCTCAATAAGGGGCTATGGCTACACCTTC.

This chain uses TRBV10-1 with TRBJ1-1; D not certain. The V and J ends lost 2 bases and 1 base respectively, with 5 bases between them. Germline values: CDR1 WNHNN, CDR2 SYGVQD (reference sequence). CDR3 length: 13 residues. The CDR3 nucleotides read TGCGCCAGCAGTGAGGCACAGAACACTGAAGCTTTCTTT. It translates to CASSEAQNTEAFF.

The chain employs TRBV7-9 and TRBJ1-1; a possible D gene is TRBD1 (5 bases). Germline CDR1 reads SEHNR; CDR2 reads FQNEAQ (reference sequence). Trimming pared 1 base from V and 4 bases from J, leaving 19 bases between. The CDR3 has 17 residues. The CDR3 spells CASSLGPGSGPGTEAFF. The DNA for the CDR3 is TGTGCCAGCAGCTTAGGGCCAGGGAGCGGTCCGGGCACTGAAGCTTTCTTT.

The chain combines TRBV5-4 with TRBJ2-7; tentatively, D is TRBD1 (5 bases). Germline values: CDR1 SGHNT, CDR2 YYREEE (reference sequence). V shed 1 base and J shed 0 bases, with 11 bases lying between them. The CDR3 consists of 15 residues. The CDR3 region has the DNA TGTGCCAGCAGCTTGTTGGGGCAGAGCTCCTACGAGCAGTACTTC. This codes for CASSLLGQSSYEQYF.

The chain couples TRBV5-6 to TRBJ2-1; 10 nucleotides align to TRBD2. The CDR3 is 17 amino acids. V lost 4 bases, J lost 7 bases, and 14 bases stayed unmatched. Per germline, CDR1 SGHDT and CDR2 YYEEEE. CDR3 residues: CASSLQTTSGTRNEQFF. The DNA for the CDR3 is TGTGCCAGCAGCCTCCAAACCACTAGCGGGACCCGGAATGAGCAGTTCTTC.

As regards this clone: At the DNA level, this CDR3 is encoded by other sequences in the same sample as well. The chain combines TRBV9 with TRBJ2-1; either TRBD1 or TRBD2 may supply D (6 bases each). With 0 bases removed from V and 10 bases from J, the gap between germline ends came to 11 bases. Germline V CDR1 and CDR2: SGDLS, YYNGEE. This CDR3 region has 13 residues. The CDR3 DNA reads as TGTGCCAGCAGCGTAGGTGGAGGGGGAGAGCAGTTCTTC. Protein product: CASSVGGGGEQFF.

This chain links TRBV5-6 with TRBJ2-7; perhaps TRBD2 as D (5 bases). The CDR3 is made up of 16 amino acids. CDR1 and CDR2 from the germline V gene are SGHDT and YYEEEE. Trimming pared 0 bases from V and 2 bases from J, leaving 15 bases between. Here the CDR3 DNA reads TGTGCCAGCAGCTTGGGAGGTGGGCTCGGGACCTACGAGCAGTACTTC. As protein: CASSLGGGLGTYEQYF.

J is TRBJ2-1 and V is TRBV7-9, with unresolved D. The V gene's germline CDR1 is SEHNR and CDR2 FQNEAQ (reference sequence). With 6 bases removed from V and 6 bases from J, the gap between germline ends came to 18 bases. The CDR3 spans 15 residues. CDR3 sequence (DNA): TGTGCCAGCAGTCACAGCCCCTCAGGCTCCAATGAGCAGTTCTTC. This gives the protein CASSHSPSGSNEQFF.

The CDR3 protein is CASSLLGTVEAFF. The CDR3 DNA is TGTGCCAGCAGTTTATTGGGAACAGTTGAAGCTTTCTTT. The V gene is TRBV27, the J gene TRBJ1-1; D remains ambiguous. The V end lost 1 base, the J end lost 7 bases, and 10 bases lay between the germline ends. Looked up from germline, CDR1 is MNHEY and CDR2 is SMNVEV (reference sequence). There are 13 residues in the CDR3.

V is TRBV7-9 and J is TRBJ2-7, with 9 bases lining up with TRBD1. Germline assignment: CDR1 SEHNR and CDR2 FQNEAQ (reference sequence). The CDR3 runs to 13 residues. The trim removed 6 bases at V and 6 bases at J, leaving 6 bases unmatched. Here the CDR3 DNA reads TGTGCCAGCAGTCTACAGGGGGCCGGCGAGCAGTACTTC. Translating gives CASSLQGAGEQYF.

This sequence joins TRBV19 and TRBJ1-4; D gene unclear. Trimming removed 4 bases at V and 4 bases at J, with 13 bases between. CDR1 and CDR2 (germline): LNHDA, SQIVND (reference sequence). The CDR3 extends over 15 amino acids. CDR3 coding DNA: TGTGCCAGTAGTACATTCGGAGGATATAATGAAAAACTGTTTTTT. This gives the protein CASSTFGGYNEKLFF. The full variable domain, its missing parts supplied by reference TRBV19 and TRBJ1-4, is DGGITQSPKYLFRKEGQNVTLSCEQNLNHDAMYWYRQDPGQGLRLIYYSQIVNDFQKGDIAEGYSVSREKKESFPLTVTSAQKNPTAFYLCASSTFGGYNEKLFFGSGTQLSVL.

The V call is TRBV5-1, the J call TRBJ2-1; 8 bases fit TRBD2. Germline V gene sequence: CDR1 SGHRS, CDR2 YFSETQ. The CDR3 is 17 amino acids. J gave up 4 bases and V 3 bases, and 12 bases lay outside the gene matches. CDR3 sequence: CASSSKRREEFYNEQFF. In DNA form, the CDR3 reads TGCGCCAGCAGCTCGAAACGGCGGGAGGAGTTTTACAATGAGCAGTTCTTC.

V usage is TRBV9 and J usage is TRBJ2-7; either TRBD1 or TRBD2 may fit D (5 bases each). The V gene's germline CDR1 is SGDLS and CDR2 YYNGEE. V lost 0 bases and J 3 bases, leaving 13 bases between the germline ends. This CDR3 has 15 residues. CDR3 sequence (DNA): TGTGCCAGCAGCGTAGGACGGGACCCCGTCTACGAGCAGTACTTC. Translated: CASSVGRDPVYEQYF.

This sequence joins TRBV6-5 and TRBJ2-1; TRBD1 aligns across 10 bases. This CDR3 is built from 14 residues. J gave up 9 bases and V 6 bases, and 8 bases lay outside the gene matches. Germline-derived CDR1 and CDR2 are MNHEY and SVGAGI. CDR3 residues: CASRPGQGTTEQFF. In DNA form, the CDR3 reads TGTGCCAGCAGACCGGGACAGGGGACTACTGAGCAGTTCTTC.

In nucleotides, the CDR3 is TGTGCCAGCTCCGCACCACGTATTAGCGGGACCTACAATGAGCAGTTCTTC. Its translation: CASSAPRISGTYNEQFF. J is TRBJ2-1 and V is TRBV18; the match to TRBD2 covers 8 bases. Germline V gene sequence: CDR1 KGHSH, CDR2 LQKENI. The CDR3 is 17 amino acids. The V segment lost 6 bases and the J segment 2 bases; nucleotides outside the gene matches: 12.

The rearrangement uses TRBV27 and TRBJ1-1, with D uncertain. The CDR3 has 15 residues. CDR1 MNHEY and CDR2 SMNVEV come from the germline V gene (reference sequence). The V gene lost 2 bases and the J gene lost 0 bases, with 10 bases spanning the gap. The CDR3 DNA reads as TGTGCCAGCAGTTTAACGAGTTGGGTGAACACTGAAGCTTTCTTT. Translation gives CASSLTSWVNTEAFF.

CDR3 coding DNA: TGTGCCACCAGCAGAGATCTCTACTCCTTAAGAGCGGGAGTCCTCGATGAGCAGTTCTTC. Its protein product is CATSRDLYSLRAGVLDEQFF. The rearrangement links TRBV15 to TRBJ2-1; 8 positions agree with TRBD2. Germline values: CDR1 LNHNV, CDR2 YYDKDF (reference sequence). V was pared by 0 bases and J by 8 bases, with 21 bases of the junction left unmatched. The CDR3 totals 20 residues.

The rearrangement joins TRBV9 to TRBJ2-7; D may be TRBD1 or TRBD2 (5 bases each). This CDR3 region has 15 residues. Trimming removed 4 bases from V and 0 bases from J, with 14 bases in between. Germline lookup yields CDR1 SGDLS and CDR2 YYNGEE. The DNA for the CDR3 is TGTGCCAGCAGCCCCGGGGCGCTGAGCTCCTACGAGCAGTACTTC. It specifies CASSPGALSSYEQYF.

The chain links TRBV15 to TRBJ1-3; unclear D gene. V lost 0 bases to trimming and J lost 0 bases, with 9 bases between them. The CDR3 length is 16 residues. CDR1 and CDR2 from the germline V gene are LNHNV and YYDKDF (reference sequence). The DNA for the CDR3 is TGTGCCACCAGCAGAGATACGCGGAACTCTGGAAACACCATATATTTT. This codes for CATSRDTRNSGNTIYF.